The 22 T cell receptor beta chains reported below all come from one sample, sequenced in a study of T cells in Graves' hyperthyroidism and ophthalmopathy. Template material for amplifying TCR beta CDR3 regions consisted of RNA transcripts. The HTBI set primed first-round TCR CDR3 RT-PCR. One entry per CDR3 protein, called by TCRdb with MiXCR from the multiplex PCR reads. Of fewer than 550,000 distinct CDR3 sequences in the sample, more than 15% are singletons; the top ten hold around 7%. The sample comprised blood. The receptors shown here come from a woman under 30 with Graves' hyperthyroidism.

The chain joins TRBV9 to TRBJ1-4, with D maybe TRBD1 (5 bases). Trimming took 0 bases from V and 2 from J, leaving 20 bases between them. Germline CDR1 and CDR2: SGDLS and YYNGEE. The CDR3 covers 19 residues. This CDR3 reads CASSVVRVGTGGTNEKLFF. Written as DNA, the CDR3 is TGTGCCAGCAGCGTAGTTCGAGTGGGCACCGGGGGGACTAATGAAAAACTGTTTTTT. Together with reference TRBV9 and TRBJ1-4, the CDR3 gives the full variable domain: DSGVTQTPKHLITATGQRVTLRCSPRSGDLSVYWYQQSLDQGLQFLIQYYNGEERAKGNILERFSAQQFPDLHSELNLSSLELGDSALYFCASSVVRVGTGGTNEKLFFGSGTQLSVL.

This clonotype was found many times. This chain links TRBV20-1 with TRBJ2-7; 11 nucleotides match TRBD2. This CDR3 is 14 amino acids long. Per the germline V gene, CDR1 is DFQATT and CDR2 is SNEGSKA (reference sequence). CDR3 loop: CSLVPSGGPYEQYF. The DNA of the CDR3 is TGCAGCTTAGTTCCTAGCGGGGGGCCGTACGAGCAGTACTTC.

The gene calls are TRBV14 and TRBJ2-5, with TRBD2 matching 8 bases. The V and J ends lost 2 bases and 3 bases, in that order; junction bases with no gene match: 11. The CDR3 contains 17 residues. The V gene's germline CDR1 is SGHDN and CDR2 FVKESK. For the CDR3, the DNA is TGTGCCAGCAGCCAATACAGTCTACTAGCGGACAAAGAGACCCAGTACTTC. Its translation: CASSQYSLLADKETQYF.

In its sample, this clonotype was seen many times. The rearrangement links TRBV18 to TRBJ1-6; D call uncertain. The V gene lost 0 bases and the J gene lost 7 bases, with 4 bases spanning the gap. Germline loops: CDR1 KGHSH, CDR2 LQKENI. This CDR3 contains 13 residues. In DNA, the CDR3 is TGTGCCAGCTCACCACCATCCAATTCACCCCTCCACTTT. This codes for CASSPPSNSPLHF.

This clonotype occurred many times. V is TRBV20-1 and J is TRBJ2-1, with D unclear. This CDR3 has 12 amino acids. Trimming took 5 bases from V and 6 from J, leaving 11 bases between them. Germline V lookup: CDR1 DFQATT, CDR2 SNEGSKA (reference sequence). The CDR3 sequence is CSAEYDSNEQFF. The CDR3 DNA sequence: TGCAGTGCTGAGTACGATAGCAATGAGCAGTTCTTC.

In this sample, this clonotype turned up many times. The V and J genes are TRBV2 and TRBJ2-1; D might be TRBD2 (6 bases). CDR1 SNHLY and CDR2 FYNNEI come from the germline V gene. This CDR3 spans 14 amino acids. V lost 5 bases to trimming and J lost 4 bases, with 12 bases between them. DNA for the CDR3: TGTGCCAGCAGTCGGATGGGGGGATACAATGAGCAGTTCTTC. It specifies CASSRMGGYNEQFF.

The genes are TRBV11-2 and TRBJ2-1; the D gene is possibly TRBD1 (6 bases). Trimming removed 5 bases from V and 5 bases from J, with 13 bases in between. CDR1 is SGHAT and CDR2 is FQNNGV in the germline V gene. This CDR3 spans 14 amino acids. In DNA form, the CDR3 reads TGTGCCAGCAGCACCATTCGGGACAACAATGAGCAGTTCTTC. This translates into CASSTIRDNNEQFF.

This clonotype was counted once. The chain is built from TRBV20-1 and TRBJ1-6, with D maybe TRBD1 (6 bases). CDR1 and CDR2 (germline): DFQATT, SNEGSKA (reference sequence). There are 14 residues in the CDR3. V was cut by 3 bases and J by 5 bases, with 11 bases left in between. DNA of the CDR3: TGCAGTGCTAGGCGAGGGGGGAATAATTCACCCCTCCACTTT. Translated: CSARRGGNNSPLHF.

The rearrangement links TRBV20-1 to TRBJ2-7, with D perhaps TRBD2 (6 bases). Germline V lookup: CDR1 DFQATT, CDR2 SNEGSKA (reference sequence). The V end lost 7 bases, the J end lost 2 bases, and 15 bases lay between the germline ends. CDR3 length equals 13 residues. This chain's CDR3 is CSVSPLAAYEQYF. In nucleotides, the CDR3 is TGCAGTGTCAGTCCACTAGCCGCCTACGAGCAGTACTTC.

Concerning this clonotype itself: It may be a read error: a sequence one base away is much more abundant. The CDR3 here is CASSYSGGVQDTQYF. The CDR3 DNA sequence: TGTGCCAGCAGTTACTCGGGCGGGGTCCAAGATACGCAGTATTTT. The chain is built from TRBV6-5 and TRBJ2-3, with D tentatively TRBD2 (6 bases). Trimming left V 0 bases short and J 5 bases short, with 12 bases between. The CDR3 sequence is 15 residues long. CDR1 and CDR2 (germline): MNHEY, SVGAGI.

A few counts support this clonotype. Since a much larger clone is just one base distant, this may be a read error. The chain recombines TRBV2 with TRBJ2-5, with TRBD2 identical over 8 bases. Germline V gives CDR1 SNHLY, CDR2 FYNNEI. The CDR3 covers 15 residues. In DNA form, the CDR3 reads TGTGCCAGCCTACGGAATCGGGGGGGGCAAGAGACCCAGCACTTC. It translates to CASLRNRGGQETQHF.

V and J are TRBV6-1 and TRBJ1-2; D perhaps matches TRBD1 (5 bases). CDR3 length equals 13 residues. Trimming removed 11 bases from V and 0 bases from J, with 13 bases in between. Germline V gene sequence: CDR1 MNHNS, CDR2 SASEGT. This CDR3 reads CACRGLPNYGYTF. The DNA for the CDR3 is TGTGCCTGCCGGGGCCTCCCTAACTATGGCTACACCTTC.

There are many counts of this clonotype. The CDR3 nucleotides are TGTGCCAGCAGCGTAGTGGGGACTAGCGCTTACAATGAGCAGTTCTTC. Protein: CASSVVGTSAYNEQFF. This rearrangement joins TRBV9 to TRBJ2-1, with 10 bases that match TRBD2. V lost 0 bases to trimming and J lost 4 bases; unmatched junction nucleotides: 4. The CDR3 extends over 16 amino acids. Germline values: CDR1 SGDLS, CDR2 YYNGEE. Full variable domain (missing parts from reference TRBV9 and TRBJ2-1): DSGVTQTPKHLITATGQRVTLRCSPRSGDLSVYWYQQSLDQGLQFLIQYYNGEERAKGNILERFSAQQFPDLHSELNLSSLELGDSALYFCASSVVGTSAYNEQFFGPGTRLTVL.

This clonotype appeared a few times. This chain connects TRBV6-1 to TRBJ2-2; D could derive from TRBD1 or TRBD2 (5 bases each). Trimming cost V 5 bases and J 0 bases, with 13 bases left between them. The CDR3 has 16 residues. Germline V gene lookup returns CDR1 MNHNS and CDR2 SASEGT. CDR3 loop: CASSRDPWPNTGELFF. CDR3 coding DNA: TGTGCCAGCAGTCGGGACCCATGGCCGAACACCGGGGAGCTGTTTTTT.

This clonotype has a count of ten or more. The chain combines TRBV5-1 with TRBJ2-1; tentative D call: TRBD2 (6 bases). The V end lost 0 bases, the J end lost 8 bases, and 15 bases lay between the germline ends. The germline CDR1 and CDR2 sequences are SGHRS and YFSETQ. The CDR3 length is 15 residues. The CDR3 protein is CASSLETSGVYEQFF. The CDR3 nucleotides are TGCGCCAGCAGCTTGGAGACTAGTGGGGTTTATGAGCAGTTCTTC. The whole variable domain, remainder taken from reference TRBV5-1 and TRBJ2-1, is KAGVTQTPRYLIKTRGQQVTLSCSPISGHRSVSWYQQTPGQGLQFLFEYFSETQRNKGNFPGRFSGRQFSNSRSEMNVSTLELGDSALYLCASSLETSGVYEQFFGPGTRLTVL.

This clonotype was detected many times. CDR3 amino acids: CASSPDGGRAYEQYF. The CDR3 DNA follows: TGTGCCAGCAGCCCCGACGGGGGGAGGGCCTACGAGCAGTACTTC. The genes are TRBV7-8 and TRBJ2-7; 7 bases agree with TRBD2. CDR3 length equals 15 residues. Trimming cost V 5 bases and J 2 bases; bases outside gene matches: 9. Germline V lookup: CDR1 SGHVS, CDR2 FQNEAQ. The variable domain in full, with the rest retrieved from reference TRBV7-8 and TRBJ2-7, is GAGVSQSPRYKVAKRGQDVALRCDPISGHVSLFWYQQALGQGPEFLTYFQNEAQLDKSGLPSDRFFAERPEGSVSTLKIQRTQQEDSAVYLCASSPDGGRAYEQYFGPGTRLTVT.

This clonotype was picked up many times. The chain combines TRBV11-3 with TRBJ2-1; 7 nucleotides agree with TRBD2. The CDR3 is 14 residues long. The junction had 5 bases not matched to a gene; V was cut back by 0 bases and J by 9 bases. CDR1 is SGHNT and CDR2 is YENEEA in the germline V gene. The CDR3 DNA reads TGTGCCAGCAGCTTAGAGTCGGCGGGAGCTGAGCAGTTCTTC. It is translated as CASSLESAGAEQFF.

This clonotype was detected ten times or more. V gene TRBV29-1 combines with J gene TRBJ1-2; the match to TRBD1 covers 9 bases. From germline, CDR1 is SQVTM and CDR2 ANQGSEA. V trimming: 3 bases; J trimming: 8 bases; junction bases outside the gene matches: 4. The CDR3 totals 12 residues. Here the CDR3 reads CSVERTGVGYTF. CDR3 bases: TGCAGCGTTGAGCGGACAGGGGTCGGCTACACCTTC.

At least ten counts were recorded for this clonotype. The chain uses TRBV28 and TRBJ2-3; 11 bases line up with TRBD2. The CDR3 runs to 15 residues. Unmatched junction bases numbered 2, after V lost 5 bases and J lost 1 base. Germline lookup yields CDR1 MDHEN and CDR2 SYDVKM. The CDR3 here is CASSLAGGRTDTQYF. For the CDR3, the DNA is TGTGCCAGCAGTCTAGCGGGAGGCCGCACAGATACGCAGTATTTT. Drawing the rest from reference TRBV28 and TRBJ2-3, the complete variable domain is DVKVTQSSRYLVKRTGEKVFLECVQDMDHENMFWYRQDPGLGLRLIYFSYDVKMKEKGDIPEGYSVSREKKERFSLILESASTNQTSMYLCASSLAGGRTDTQYFGPGTRLTVL.

This clonotype appeared a few times. This rearrangement joins TRBV20-1 to TRBJ1-5; possible D gene TRBD1, 6 bases. V was clipped by 4 bases and J by 2 bases, with 12 bases between them. The CDR3 has 14 amino acids. From germline, CDR1 is DFQATT and CDR2 SNEGSKA (reference sequence). The CDR3 sequence is CSAIQGGGNQPQHF. In DNA form, the CDR3 reads TGCAGTGCTATACAGGGCGGTGGCAATCAGCCCCAGCATTTT.

This clonotype was seen repeatedly, ten times or more. The chain recombines TRBV5-1 with TRBJ2-3; 9 positions agree with TRBD2. The germline V gene encodes CDR1 SGHRS and CDR2 YFSETQ. The CDR3 totals 15 residues. Unmatched junction bases numbered 5, after V lost 4 bases and J lost 2 bases. This chain's CDR3 is CASSTQRGVTDTQYF. The CDR3 nucleotides read TGCGCCAGCAGCACTCAGCGGGGGGTCACAGATACGCAGTATTTT.

V is TRBV5-6 and J is TRBJ2-5; perhaps D is TRBD1 or TRBD2 (5 bases each). V was pared by 4 bases and J by 5 bases, with 18 bases between. Germline CDR1 SGHDT, CDR2 YYEEEE. The CDR3 length is 15 residues. The CDR3 region has the DNA TGTGCCAGCAGCCGAGCATCCAGGGAGCGGGAGACCCAGTACTTC. Its translation is CASSRASRERETQYF.